This is a list of T cell receptor beta chains from one sample in a study of blood T cell repertoires in COVID-19. The method was immunoSEQ multiplex PCR; TCRdb's version includes in-frame clones alone and lacks a portion of them. This table has 190,000 or so clones, more than 75% appearing once. Sequencing was performed on peripheral blood. Source of these receptors: a woman in her late teens or twenties who had recovered from COVID-19. Each CDR3 is given with its conserved first and last residue. D genes are given only for firm matches. Clone size is not always given. Where it is, it says once, few, many or a class for expanded clones.

>TRBJ2-3|-|TRBV24-1|TRBD2
TGTGCCACCAGTGATTCCCCGGGACTAGCAACAGATACGCAGTATTTT
CATSDSPGLATDTQYF
>TRBJ1-4|-|TRBV9|-
TGTGCCAGCAGCGTAGTGGGCTCTGGTGAAAAACTGTTTTTT
CASSVVGSGEKLFF
>TRBJ2-1|-|TRBV6-2/TRBV6-3|-
TGTGCCAGCAGTTACCCCATCGAGGGGGTGTATGAGCAGTTCTTC
CASSYPIEGVYEQFF
>TRBJ2-5|-|TRBV7-2|TRBD2
TGTGCCAGCAGCTTAGCCCCAGCGGGGGGGATGGGTAGTTTAGAGACCCAGTACTTC
CASSLAPAGGMGSLETQYF
>TRBJ2-1|-|TRBV12-5|TRBD2
TGTGCTAGTGGTTTTTTCGGTAGCGGGGTGTACAATGAGCAGTTCTTC
CASGFFGSGVYNEQFF
>TRBJ2-7|-|TRBV4-3|TRBD1
TGCGCCAGCAGCCCCACCCCAGGGGGCTCCTACGAGCAGTACTTC
CASSPTPGGSYEQYF
>TRBJ2-6|-|TRBV5-1|-
TGCGCCAGCAGCCCCACGGGAACTGGGGCCAACGTCCTGACTTTC
CASSPTGTGANVLTF
>TRBJ1-1|-|TRBV19|-
TGTGCCAGTAGTATTTCAGGGCTGGACACTGAAGCTTTCTTT
CASSISGLDTEAFF
>TRBJ1-1|-|TRBV29-1|-
TGCAGCGTTGCTAGGTCCGCCGAAGCTTTCTTT
CSVARSAEAFF
>TRBJ1-1|-|TRBV6-2/TRBV6-3|TRBD1
TGTGCCAGCAGTTACGTCTCCGGGACAGGGGGCTATAACACTGAAGCTTTCTTT
CASSYVSGTGGYNTEAFF
>TRBJ2-1|-|TRBV5-1|TRBD2
TGCGCCAGCATAGGGGTAGCGGGAGGTAATGAGCAGTTCTTC
CASIGVAGGNEQFF
>TRBJ2-1|-|TRBV9|-
TGTGCCAGCAGCGTAGATACCTACAGCTCCTACAATGAGCAGTTCTTC
CASSVDTYSSYNEQFF
>TRBJ1-3|-|TRBV6-5|-
TGTGCCAGCAGTTACAGTAGGGGGGGAGGAAACACCATATATTTT
CASSYSRGGGNTIYF
>TRBJ2-2|-|TRBV5-4|-
TGTGCCAGCAGTTTTAGCGGAAGAGGGCCGAACACCGGGGAGCTGTTTTTT
CASSFSGRGPNTGELFF
>TRBJ1-1|-|TRBV7-6|TRBD1
TGTGCCAGCAGCCCCAGGACAGGGGTCAAGAACACTGAAGCTTTCTTT
CASSPRTGVKNTEAFF
>TRBJ2-1|once|TRBV6-4|TRBD1
TGTGCCAGCAGGAGGTCGGGACAGGAAACCTACAATGAGCAGTTCTTC
CASRRSGQETYNEQFF
>TRBJ1-2|-|TRBV6-5|TRBD1
TGTGCCAGCAGTTTTACAGGGGTAGGCTACACCTTC
CASSFTGVGYTF
>TRBJ2-7|-|TRBV7-3|-
TGTGCCAGCAGCTTATTCCAGGGCTACGAGCAGTACTTC
CASSLFQGYEQYF
>TRBJ2-1|-|TRBV7-8|TRBD1
TGTGCCAGCAGCTTAAGTCGGGACAGGGGACTCTACAATGAGCAGTTCTTC
CASSLSRDRGLYNEQFF
>TRBJ2-1|-|TRBV5-4|TRBD1
TGTGCCAGCAGCTTGGATCCCGGGACAGGTTACAATGAGCAGTTCTTC
CASSLDPGTGYNEQFF
>TRBJ2-5|-|TRBV7-2|-
TGTGCCAGCAGTCCCGGAGGAGGGCTACAAGAGACCCAGTACTTC
CASSPGGGLQETQYF
>TRBJ2-3|once|TRBV20-1|TRBD2
TGCAGTGCTAGTTCTAGCGGGGCAGCGGATACGCAGTATTTT
CSASSSGAADTQYF